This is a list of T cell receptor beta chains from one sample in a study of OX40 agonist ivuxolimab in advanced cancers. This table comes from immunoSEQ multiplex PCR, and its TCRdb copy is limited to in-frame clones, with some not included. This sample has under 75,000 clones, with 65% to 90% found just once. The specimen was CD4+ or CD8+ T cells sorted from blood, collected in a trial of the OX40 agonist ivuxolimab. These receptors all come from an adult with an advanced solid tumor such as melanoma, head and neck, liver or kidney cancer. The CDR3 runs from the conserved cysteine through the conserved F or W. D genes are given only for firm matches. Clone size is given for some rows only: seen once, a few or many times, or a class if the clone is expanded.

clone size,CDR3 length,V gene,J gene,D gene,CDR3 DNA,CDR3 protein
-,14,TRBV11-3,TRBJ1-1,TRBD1,TGTGCCAGCAGCTTATCACAGGGGTACACTGAAGCTTTCTTT,CASSLSQGYTEAFF
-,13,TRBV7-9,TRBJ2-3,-,TGTGCCAGCAGCTCCGGGACCACAGATACGCAGTATTTT,CASSSGTTDTQYF
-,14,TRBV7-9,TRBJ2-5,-,TGTGCCAGCAGCTTCGGGGGAGTGCAAGAGACCCAGTACTTC,CASSFGGVQETQYF
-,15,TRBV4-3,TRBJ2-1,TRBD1,TGCGCCAGCAGCCAAGAGGGACAGGGGTGGAATGAGCAGTTCTTC,CASSQEGQGWNEQFF
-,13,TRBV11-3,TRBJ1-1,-,TGTGCCAGCAGCACCAATCGGGACACTGAAGCTTTCTTT,CASSTNRDTEAFF
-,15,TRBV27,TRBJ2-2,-,TGTGCCAGCAGGAACCCGCAGTTAACCACCGGGGAGCTGTTTTTT,CASRNPQLTTGELFF
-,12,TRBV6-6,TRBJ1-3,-,TGTGCCAGCAGTTATACTGGAAACACCATATATTTT,CASSYTGNTIYF
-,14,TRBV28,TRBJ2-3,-,TGTGCCAGCAGTCGAGGAGCAACCACAGATACGCAGTATTTT,CASSRGATTDTQYF
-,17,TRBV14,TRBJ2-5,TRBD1,TGTGCCAGCAGCCTCGGTGGGCGGACAGGCCTTCAAGAGACCCAGTACTTC,CASSLGGRTGLQETQYF
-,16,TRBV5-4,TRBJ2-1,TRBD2,TGTGCCAGCAGCTTGGGTGGGCTAGCGGCCTACAATGAGCAGTTCTTC,CASSLGGLAAYNEQFF
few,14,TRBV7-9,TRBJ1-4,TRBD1,TGTGCCAGCAGCATGGGACAGGGGTATGAAAAACTGTTTTTT,CASSMGQGYEKLFF
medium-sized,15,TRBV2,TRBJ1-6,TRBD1,TGTGCCAGCACCAGAATGGGGGACAGGGATTCACCCCTCCACTTT,CASTRMGDRDSPLHF
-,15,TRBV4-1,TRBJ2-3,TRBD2,TGCGCCAGCAGCCAAACCGGGACTAGCTTGAATACGCAGTATTTT,CASSQTGTSLNTQYF
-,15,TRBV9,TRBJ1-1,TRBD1,TGTGCCAGCAGCTCCATAAGACAGGGGGCAACTGAAGCTTTCTTT,CASSSIRQGATEAFF
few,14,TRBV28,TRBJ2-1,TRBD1,TGTGCCAGCAGTGCAGCCACAGGGGGGAATGAGCAGTTCTTC,CASSAATGGNEQFF
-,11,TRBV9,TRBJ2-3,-,TGTGCCAGCCGGAGATCCGATACGCAGTATTTT,CASRRSDTQYF
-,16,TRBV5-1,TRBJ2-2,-,TGCGCCAGCAGTGGTCAGGGGGGTGTTGGCACCGGGGAGCTGTTTTTT,CASSGQGGVGTGELFF
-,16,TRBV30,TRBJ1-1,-,TGTGCCTACAGGACCTACCCAATAACGTTGGACACTGAAGCTTTCTTT,CAYRTYPITLDTEAFF
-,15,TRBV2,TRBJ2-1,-,TGTGCCAGTACCGAAGAGGGGGGAACCTACAATGAGCAGTTCTTC,CASTEEGGTYNEQFF
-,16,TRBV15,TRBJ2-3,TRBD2,TGTGCCACCAGCAGAGGGGCTAGCGGGAGCACAGATACGCAGTATTTT,CATSRGASGSTDTQYF
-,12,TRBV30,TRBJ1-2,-,TGTGCCTGGAGTGTACGACTCTATGGCTACACCTTC,CAWSVRLYGYTF
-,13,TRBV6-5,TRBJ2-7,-,TGTGCCAGCAAACGACAGTCCTCCTACGAGCAGTACTTC,CASKRQSSYEQYF
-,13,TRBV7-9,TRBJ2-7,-,TGTGCCAGCAGCTTCCAGGGGTGGTACGAGCAGTACTTC,CASSFQGWYEQYF
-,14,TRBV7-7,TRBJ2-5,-,TGTGCTAGCAGCTCAAGGGGCCTGGGAGAGACCCAGTACTTC,CASSSRGLGETQYF
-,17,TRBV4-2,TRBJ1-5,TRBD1,TGTGCCAGCAGCTCACAGGGGTTCGGATATAGCAATCAGCCCCAGCATTTT,CASSSQGFGYSNQPQHF
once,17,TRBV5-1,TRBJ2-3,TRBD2,TGCGCCAGCAGCAGGGCCGGGACTAGCGGGGGGGCCAGTACGCAGTATTTT,CASSRAGTSGGASTQYF
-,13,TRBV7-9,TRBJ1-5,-,TGTGCCGGCAGCTTAATAGGGAATCAGCCCCAGCATTTT,CAGSLIGNQPQHF
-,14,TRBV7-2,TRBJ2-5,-,TGTGCCAGCAGCTTAGGACGGGGGCCGGAGACCCAGTACTTC,CASSLGRGPETQYF
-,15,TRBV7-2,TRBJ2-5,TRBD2,TGTGCCAGCAGCTTTTCAGGACTAGCGACAGAGACCCAGTACTTC,CASSFSGLATETQYF
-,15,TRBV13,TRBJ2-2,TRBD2,TGTGCCAGCAGCTTACGCGGGGGGGACACCGGGGAGCTGTTTTTT,CASSLRGGDTGELFF
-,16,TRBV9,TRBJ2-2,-,TGTGCCAGCAGCCCCCAGGGGGACTCCTATTTGGGGGAGCTGTTTTTT,CASSPQGDSYLGELFF
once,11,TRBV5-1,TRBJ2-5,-,TGCGCCAGCAGCGTCCAAGAGACCCAGTACTTC,CASSVQETQYF
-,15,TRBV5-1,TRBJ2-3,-,TGCGCCAGCAGCTTGGCCCGGAGGGGTGCAGATACGCAGTATTTT,CASSLARRGADTQYF
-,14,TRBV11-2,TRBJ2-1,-,TGTGCCAGCATCCGTTCGGAGAATTACAATGAGCAGTTCTTC,CASIRSENYNEQFF
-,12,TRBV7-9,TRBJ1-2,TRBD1,TGTGCCAGCAGCCAGGGGGCCCGGGGCTACACCTTC,CASSQGARGYTF
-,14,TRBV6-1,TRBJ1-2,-,TGTGCCAGCAGTAGACGGACCGGTGAATATGGCTACACCTTC,CASSRRTGEYGYTF
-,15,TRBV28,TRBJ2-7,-,TGTGCCAGCAGTCCCTCCCGGACTGGGGGGTACGAGCAGTACTTC,CASSPSRTGGYEQYF
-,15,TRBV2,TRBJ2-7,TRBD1,TGTGCCAGCAGTAGGGACAGGGGCGACTCCTACGAGCAGTACTTC,CASSRDRGDSYEQYF
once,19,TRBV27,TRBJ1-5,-,TGTGCCAGCAGCCCAAGGGCGGGGGGACAAGGATTGAGCAATCAGCCCCAGCATTTT,CASSPRAGGQGLSNQPQHF
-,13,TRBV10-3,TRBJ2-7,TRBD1,TGTGCCATCAGTGAGGGACAGGCTTTCGAGCAGTACTTC,CAISEGQAFEQYF
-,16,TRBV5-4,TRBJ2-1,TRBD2,TGTGCCAGCAGCTCCAAGGTAGCGGGGGGGCTCAATGAGCAGTTCTTC,CASSSKVAGGLNEQFF
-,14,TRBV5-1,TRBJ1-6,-,TGCGCCAGCAGCTTGGAAGGGTTCGATTCACCCCTCCACTTT,CASSLEGFDSPLHF
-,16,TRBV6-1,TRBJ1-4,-,TGTGCCAGCAGTGAATACGGATCCGACGCCAATGAAAAACTGTTTTTT,CASSEYGSDANEKLFF
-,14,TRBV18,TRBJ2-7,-,TGTGCCAGCTCACCATCGGGACCTGTCGACGATAAGGACTTC,CASSPSGPVDDKDF
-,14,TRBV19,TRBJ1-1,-,TGTGCCAGTCTTATCGGGGATCGGAACACTGAAGCTTTCTTT,CASLIGDRNTEAFF
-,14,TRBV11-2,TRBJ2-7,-,TGTGCCAGCAGCTTTGGGAGACGGGGATACGAGCAGTACTTC,CASSFGRRGYEQYF
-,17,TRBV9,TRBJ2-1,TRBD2,TGTGCCAGCAGCCCCCCCCGGACTAGCGGGAGGTCGGTTGAGCAGTTCTTC,CASSPPRTSGRSVEQFF
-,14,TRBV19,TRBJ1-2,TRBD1,TGTGCCAGTAGTATCTCCAGGGACAGGGTTGGCTACACCTTC,CASSISRDRVGYTF
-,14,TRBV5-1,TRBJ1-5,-,TGCGCCAGCAGCTTGGACAGTCTCAATCAGCCCCAGCATTTT,CASSLDSLNQPQHF
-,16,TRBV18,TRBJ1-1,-,TGTGCCAGCTCACCACAGAATACAGGGTCGAACACTGAAGCTTTCTTT,CASSPQNTGSNTEAFF
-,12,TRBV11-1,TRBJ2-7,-,TGTGCCAGCAGCCCCCGGCCGAGCGAGCAGTACTTC,CASSPRPSEQYF
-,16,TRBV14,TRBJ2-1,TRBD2,TGTGCCAGCAGCCAGCTGACTAGCGGTCGGGACAATGAGCAGTTCTTC,CASSQLTSGRDNEQFF
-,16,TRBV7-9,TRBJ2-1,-,TGTGCCAGCAGCTTTATCGGGACGGAAATTAACAATGAGCAGTTCTTC,CASSFIGTEINNEQFF
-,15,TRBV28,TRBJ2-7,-,TGTGCCAGCAGCGCTTTTCGGGTGAACTCCTACGAGCAGTACTTC,CASSAFRVNSYEQYF
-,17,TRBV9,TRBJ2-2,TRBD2,TGTGCCAGCAGCGCGGGACTAGCGGGAGTCGACACCGGGGAGCTGTTTTTT,CASSAGLAGVDTGELFF
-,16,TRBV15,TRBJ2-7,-,TGTGCCACCAGCAGAGAAGGCAGAACCAGCTCCTACGAGCAGTACTTC,CATSREGRTSSYEQYF
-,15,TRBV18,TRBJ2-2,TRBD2,TGTGCCAGCTCACTCCAGCGGGGAATCGGCGGGGAGCTGTTTTTT,CASSLQRGIGGELFF